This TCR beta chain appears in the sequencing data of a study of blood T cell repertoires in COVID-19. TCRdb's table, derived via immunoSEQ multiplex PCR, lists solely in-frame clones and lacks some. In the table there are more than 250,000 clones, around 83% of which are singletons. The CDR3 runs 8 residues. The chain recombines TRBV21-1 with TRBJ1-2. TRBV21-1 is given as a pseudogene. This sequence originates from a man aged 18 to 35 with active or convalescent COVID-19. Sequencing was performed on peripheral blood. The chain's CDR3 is CASIVSDF. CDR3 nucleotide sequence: TGTGCCAGCATTGTCAGCGACTTC.